The 14 T cell receptor beta chains below come from one sample, sequenced in a study of radiation and T cells in renal cell carcinoma. Noted time point: baseline pretreatment blood. Treatment defined: 15 Gy SBRT to primary tumor, nephrectomy 4 weeks later. TCRdb's copy holds only in-frame clones and misses some; the assay was immunoSEQ multiplex PCR. The sample yields roughly 100,000 clones, 80% to 90% seen once. Source: blood, taken from a patient whose treatment included radiotherapy and nephrectomy. The source is a man in his fifties with renal cell carcinoma.

V usage is TRBV27 and J usage is TRBJ2-3; D is unclear. The CDR3 is made up of 15 amino acids. The V end was cut by 5 bases, the J end by 0 bases, with 12 bases between. Germline V lookup: CDR1 MNHEY, CDR2 SMNVEV (reference sequence). In nucleotides, the CDR3 is TGTGCCAGCAGTCCGTCGACCGAAAGCACAGATACGCAGTATTTT. It translates to CASSPSTESTDTQYF.

This sequence joins TRBV19 and TRBJ1-2; D possibly corresponds to TRBD1 (6 bases). Germline V lookup: CDR1 LNHDA, CDR2 SQIVND (reference sequence). Between the trimmed V and J ends, which lost 4 bases and 2 bases, there was a span of 11 bases. This CDR3 is built from 14 residues. CDR3 sequence: CASSTGQTNYGYTF. CDR3 nucleotide sequence: TGTGCCAGTAGTACCGGACAGACAAACTATGGCTACACCTTC.

The chain recombines TRBV18 with TRBJ2-5; the match to TRBD2 covers 12 bases. Germline loops: CDR1 KGHSH, CDR2 LQKENI. The ends lost 5 bases at V and 5 bases at J; junction bases unmatched: 9. The length of the CDR3 is 16 residues. The CDR3 region has the DNA TGTGCCAGCTCATCACAACTAGCGGGAGGTCCTGAGACCCAGTACTTC. Protein product: CASSSQLAGGPETQYF.

The chain recombines TRBV7-9 with TRBJ2-1; D call uncertain. V was clipped by 0 bases and J by 5 bases, with 14 bases between them. CDR1 is SEHNR and CDR2 is FQNEAQ in the germline V gene (reference sequence). The CDR3 extends over 16 amino acids. The CDR3 DNA reads TGTGCCAGCAGCTTAGCGGGCGAGAGGAGTCACAATGAGCAGTTCTTC. Protein: CASSLAGERSHNEQFF.

CDR3 residues: CASSARDSGFLFSEKLFF. The CDR3 nucleotides are TGTGCCAGCAGCGCCCGGGACAGTGGATTCCTTTTTTCCGAAAAACTGTTTTTT. The chain carries TRBV7-8 and TRBJ1-4; 7 nucleotides match TRBD1. Germline V gene lookup returns CDR1 SGHVS and CDR2 FQNEAQ. CDR3 length equals 18 residues. V lost 5 bases and J lost 8; bases outside the gene matches: 20.

This rearrangement joins TRBV5-1 to TRBJ2-2; 8 nucleotides match TRBD1. With V trimmed by 1 base and J by 3 bases, 2 bases remained unmatched. Germline lookup yields CDR1 SGHRS and CDR2 YFSETQ. The CDR3 runs 15 residues. CDR3 DNA: TGCGCCAGCAGCTTGTCGACAGGGGACACCGGGGAGCTGTTTTTT. Encoded protein: CASSLSTGDTGELFF.

The chain combines TRBV19 with TRBJ1-1; D gene ambiguous. The CDR3 loop spans 14 amino acids. V lost 6 bases to trimming and J lost 2 bases, with 13 bases between them. The germline V gene encodes CDR1 LNHDA and CDR2 SQIVND (reference sequence). The chain's CDR3 is CASRNMGLNTEAFF. The CDR3, as DNA: TGTGCCAGTAGGAATATGGGGTTAAACACTGAAGCTTTCTTT.

The chain employs TRBV28 and TRBJ2-1; D uncertain. CDR3 length: 13 amino acids. The V and J ends lost 5 bases and 8 bases respectively, with 13 bases between them. Germline V gene sequence: CDR1 MDHEN, CDR2 SYDVKM. As DNA, the CDR3 is TGTGCCAGCAGTCGCGGTGGGTTACATGAGCAGTTCTTC. Translation: CASSRGGLHEQFF.

This chain links TRBV29-1 with TRBJ2-7, with TRBD2 identical over 11 bases. There are 13 residues in the CDR3. J lost 4 bases, V lost 2 bases, and 1 base had no gene match. Per the germline V gene, CDR1 is SQVTM and CDR2 is ANQGSEA. CDR3 in amino acids: CSVESSGRYEQYF. The CDR3 DNA sequence: TGCAGCGTTGAATCTAGCGGGAGGTACGAGCAGTACTTC.

This clone was recorded a few times. The CDR3 protein is CASSLHGVGTDTQYF. The CDR3 region has the DNA TGTGCCAGCAGCTTACATGGGGTCGGCACAGATACGCAGTATTTT. The rearrangement joins TRBV7-8 to TRBJ2-3, with D uncertain. The CDR3 consists of 15 residues. The V gene's germline CDR1 is SGHVS and CDR2 FQNEAQ. Trimming removed 2 bases at V and 1 base at J, with 10 bases between.

A single count supports this clone. The CDR3, as DNA: TGCGCCAGCGAAGACAGGCCCAATGAGCAGTTCTTC. Its translation is CASEDRPNEQFF. V gene TRBV5-1 combines with J gene TRBJ2-1; perhaps TRBD1 as D (6 bases). V gave up 7 bases and J gave up 6 bases, with 11 bases separating them. Germline loops: CDR1 SGHRS, CDR2 YFSETQ. CDR3 length equals 12 residues.

The chain combines TRBV5-1 with TRBJ2-5; D may be TRBD2 (6 bases). Germline V gene sequence: CDR1 SGHRS, CDR2 YFSETQ. The CDR3 sequence is 16 residues long. Deletions cut 0 bases from V and 5 bases from J, with 17 bases between. CDR3 nucleotide sequence: TGCGCCAGCAGCTTGGCCCCGCGGGGCCCCGAGGAGACCCAGTACTTC. Residues: CASSLAPRGPEETQYF.

This clone was observed once. This rearrangement joins TRBV6-5 to TRBJ2-7; no clear D gene. V was trimmed by 0 bases and J by 3 bases, leaving 12 bases between them. This CDR3 contains 15 residues. CDR1 and CDR2 (germline): MNHEY, SVGAGI. CDR3 in amino acids: CASSYSLPSDYEQYF. The CDR3 coding sequence is TGTGCCAGCAGTTACTCGCTCCCGAGCGACTACGAGCAGTACTTC.

This chain joins TRBV30 and TRBJ1-2, with unresolved D. Germline V gives CDR1 GTSNPN, CDR2 SVGIG (reference sequence). V was pared by 0 bases and J by 6 bases, with 8 bases between. The CDR3 has 12 amino acids. CDR3 coding DNA: TGTGCCTGGAGTGTTGTTTCCCATGGCTACACCTTC. This sequence encodes CAWSVVSHGYTF.